The source of this T cell receptor (beta chain) is a study of blood T cell repertoires in COVID-19. Overall study context: COVID-19 samples from acute and convalescent phases originated in the United States, Italy and Spain.

Sequenced by immunoSEQ multiplex PCR; TCRdb stores in-frame clones only, minus some. This repertoire shows about 230,000 clones, approximately 80% found once; its top ten account for around 27%. Trimming cost V 4 bases and J 14 bases; bases outside gene matches: 9. CDR3 length: 14 residues. From germline, CDR1 is MRHNA and CDR2 SNTAGT. The J gene is TRBJ2-1, the V gene TRBV6-4; 12 bases map to TRBD2. The source of this sequence is a middle-aged man with acute or convalescent COVID-19. Sequencing input: peripheral blood. CDR3 nucleotides: TGTGCCAGCAGTGGACAAAAGAGGACTAGCGGGGAGTTCTTC. As protein: CASSGQKRTSGEFF.